What follows are 28 T cell receptor beta chains derived from one specimen sequenced in a study of PD-1 blockade in classical Hodgkin lymphoma. Each patient's relapse followed autologous stem cell transplantation, and brentuximab vedotin exposure varied. Generated by immunoSEQ multiplex PCR, the TCRdb table keeps only in-frame clones and is missing some. In the table there are some 84,000 clones, roughly nine tenths of which are singletons. Sequenced material: peripheral blood mononuclear cells (PBMCs), taken at baseline. Receptors originate from a human donor with classical Hodgkin lymphoma.

The CDR3 DNA follows: TGTGCCAGCACTCTGGCGCGGGGGAGCACAGATACGCAGTATTTT. Translation: CASTLARGSTDTQYF. V is TRBV28 and J is TRBJ2-3; 7 nucleotides agree with TRBD2. Germline CDR1 reads MDHEN; CDR2 reads SYDVKM. The CDR3 length is 15 residues. V lost 7 bases and J lost 0; bases outside the gene matches: 7.

The chain employs TRBV29-1 and TRBJ1-5, with no clear D. V lost 1 base to trimming and J lost 6 bases, with 1 base between them. CDR3 length: 10 residues. CDR1 is SQVTM, CDR2 ANQGSEA, per germline. CDR3 bases: TGCAGCGTTGAAGGTCAGCCCCAGCATTTT. It specifies CSVEGQPQHF. Based on the CDR3 plus reference TRBV29-1 and TRBJ1-5, the full variable domain is SAVISQKPSRDICQRGTSLTIQCQVDSQVTMMFWYRQQPGQSLTLIATANQGSEATYESGFVIDKFPISRPNLTFSTLTVSNMSPEDSSIYLCSVEGQPQHFGDGTRLSIL.

The rearrangement links TRBV5-1 to TRBJ2-1, with a tentative D call TRBD2 (5 bases). The CDR3 length is 16 residues. The ends were cut back, 4 bases at V and 6 bases at J, with 20 bases in the middle. Germline V gives CDR1 SGHRS, CDR2 YFSETQ. The chain's CDR3 is CASSPPSGGVINEQFF. The CDR3 DNA reads as TGCGCCAGCAGCCCCCCAAGCGGTGGGGTGATCAATGAGCAGTTCTTC.

The rearrangement links TRBV19 to TRBJ2-5; D remains ambiguous. This CDR3 has 13 residues. V was pared by 7 bases and J by 3 bases, with 12 bases between. CDR1 is LNHDA and CDR2 is SQIVND in the germline V gene (reference sequence). CDR3 DNA sequence: TGTGCCAGTAAAGATTCGTTTGAAGAGACCCAGTACTTC. It specifies CASKDSFEETQYF. The full variable domain, rest sourced from reference TRBV19 and TRBJ2-5, is DGGITQSPKYLFRKEGQNVTLSCEQNLNHDAMYWYRQDPGQGLRLIYYSQIVNDFQKGDIAEGYSVSREKKESFPLTVTSAQKNPTAFYLCASKDSFEETQYFGPGTRLLVL.

The J gene is TRBJ1-1, the V gene TRBV19; D not resolved. The V gene's germline CDR1 is LNHDA and CDR2 SQIVND (reference sequence). This CDR3 spans 14 amino acids. V shed 0 bases and J shed 0 bases, with 5 bases lying between them. Here the CDR3 reads CASSIDSLNTEAFF. The CDR3 coding sequence is TGTGCCAGTAGTATAGACAGCCTGAACACTGAAGCTTTCTTT.

The chain couples TRBV15 to TRBJ1-1; TRBD1 matches at 8 bases. The CDR3 has 14 amino acids. Germline CDR1 is LNHNV and CDR2 is YYDKDF (reference sequence). V shed 3 bases and J 3 bases; nucleotides not matched to a gene: 3. The CDR3 DNA reads TGTGCCACCAGCAGCGGACAGGGATACACTGAAGCTTTCTTT. Translated: CATSSGQGYTEAFF.

This chain links TRBV19 with TRBJ2-7; maybe TRBD1 (6 bases). This CDR3 has 15 amino acids. Between the trimmed V and J ends, which lost 5 bases and 4 bases, there was a span of 18 bases. Germline loops: CDR1 LNHDA, CDR2 SQIVND (reference sequence). CDR3 DNA sequence: TGTGCCAGTAGTCCCTCCCACAGGGTTCGGTACGAGCAGTACTTC. Protein sequence: CASSPSHRVRYEQYF.

J is TRBJ2-5 and V is TRBV5-6; a weak D match, TRBD2 (6 bases). This CDR3 contains 13 residues. Trimming stripped 4 bases from V and 9 bases from J, with 16 bases between. Germline CDR1 SGHDT, CDR2 YYEEEE. The CDR3 DNA follows: TGTGCCAGCAGCCGAGACTGGGGCGGGGCCCAGTACTTC. This sequence encodes CASSRDWGGAQYF.

The chain is built from TRBV29-1 and TRBJ2-2, with 13 bases fitting TRBD2. J was trimmed by 6 bases and V by 3 bases; bases with no gene match: 4. Germline CDR1 SQVTM, CDR2 ANQGSEA. The CDR3 is 15 amino acids. The CDR3 DNA sequence: TGCAGCGTTGAGTTAGGACTAGCGGGAGCCGGGGAGCTGTTTTTT. It yields the protein CSVELGLAGAGELFF.

V usage is TRBV12-2 and J usage is TRBJ1-1; the table calls TRBD1, which could not be checked here. TRBV12-2 is noted as a pseudogene. The CDR3 runs to 15 residues. The CDR3 loop is CASRLVTGGRTEAFF. DNA for the CDR3: TGTGCAAGTCGCTTAGTAACAGGGGGCCGGACTGAAGCTTTCTTT.

This rearrangement joins TRBV4-3 to TRBJ2-7; 7 bases map to TRBD2. Unmatched junction bases numbered 4, after V lost 0 bases and J lost 2 bases. In germline, CDR1 is LGHNA, CDR2 YSLEER. CDR3 size: 15 residues. CDR3 sequence: CASSQDSGGAYEQYF. As DNA, the CDR3 is TGCGCCAGCAGCCAAGATTCGGGAGGCGCCTACGAGCAGTACTTC.

The chain carries TRBV30 and TRBJ1-2; D remains unclear. Germline V gene data show CDR1 as GTSNPN and CDR2 as SVGIG (reference sequence). V was cut by 5 bases and J by 4 bases, with 14 bases left in between. This CDR3 is built from 13 residues. For the CDR3, the DNA is TGTGCCTGGCATATCCCCGGAAGCTATGGCTACACCTTC. Its translation is CAWHIPGSYGYTF.

CDR3 residues: CASRKGGTEAFF. The DNA for the CDR3 is TGTGCCAGCAGGAAAGGCGGGACAGAAGCTTTCTTT. V and J are TRBV6-5 and TRBJ1-1, with a possible D match to TRBD1 (6 bases). Germline V lookup: CDR1 MNHEY, CDR2 SVGAGI. The V end lost 6 bases, the J end lost 8 bases, and 13 bases lay between the germline ends. This CDR3 has 12 residues.

The J gene is TRBJ1-1, the V gene TRBV13, with 7 bases that match TRBD1. The length of the CDR3 is 14 residues. The V gene end was trimmed by 6 bases and the J gene end by 2 bases; junction bases not matched to a gene: 6. Looked up from germline, CDR1 is PRHDT and CDR2 is FYEKMQ (reference sequence). The CDR3 loop is CASRGRGGNTEAFF. The CDR3 nucleotides are TGTGCCAGCAGGGGCAGAGGGGGCAACACTGAAGCTTTCTTT.

V usage is TRBV30 and J usage is TRBJ2-7; 13 nucleotides align to TRBD2. Germline trimming cut 5 bases from V and 2 bases from J; bases unmatched to any gene: 6. Germline V gene data show CDR1 as GTSNPN and CDR2 as SVGIG (reference sequence). The CDR3 has 15 residues. The CDR3 loop is CAWGRLAGGPYEQYF. DNA of the CDR3: TGTGCCTGGGGAAGACTAGCGGGAGGTCCCTACGAGCAGTACTTC.

V and J are TRBV4-2 and TRBJ2-4; no clear D. The CDR3 extends over 12 amino acids. Germline loops: CDR1 LGHNA, CDR2 YNFKEQ. V was clipped by 0 bases and J by 13 bases, with 10 bases between them. The CDR3 spells CASSQDGDSQYF. CDR3 nucleotide sequence: TGTGCCAGCAGCCAAGACGGTGATTCGCAGTACTTC.

This chain connects TRBV7-2 to TRBJ1-2, with 8 bases that match TRBD1. The ends lost 5 bases at V and 1 base at J; junction bases unmatched: 3. CDR3 length equals 14 residues. Germline V gene data show CDR1 as SGHTA and CDR2 as FQGNSA. CDR3 coding DNA: TGTGCCAGCAGCCTAGACAGGGGTAACTATGGCTACACCTTC. Protein product: CASSLDRGNYGYTF. Full variable domain (outside the CDR3, taken from reference TRBV7-2 and TRBJ1-2): GAGVSQSPSNKVTEKGKDVELRCDPISGHTALYWYRQSLGQGLEFLIYFQGNSAPDKSGLPSDRFSAERTGGSVSTLTIQRTQQEDSAVYLCASSLDRGNYGYTFGSGTRLTVV.

The J gene is TRBJ2-2, the V gene TRBV4-2, with D perhaps matching TRBD2 (6 bases). The CDR3 is made up of 17 amino acids. The germline V and J ends were trimmed by 1 base and 3 bases, with 15 bases remaining between them. The germline CDR1 and CDR2 sequences are LGHNA and YNFKEQ. As DNA, the CDR3 is TGTGCCAGCAGCCAAGGCGGGACGAGCGACCACACCGGGGAGCTGTTTTTT. It encodes CASSQGGTSDHTGELFF.

The chain uses TRBV5-4 and TRBJ2-1, with 8 nucleotides matching TRBD2. CDR3 size: 17 residues. Germline CDR1 and CDR2: SGHNT and YYREEE (reference sequence). V was pared by 4 bases and J by 6 bases, with 15 bases of the junction left unmatched. DNA for the CDR3: TGTGCCAGCAGCGGAAACTTACTAGCGGTTGGGGTCAATGAGCAGTTCTTC. This codes for CASSGNLLAVGVNEQFF.

V usage is TRBV15 and J usage is TRBJ2-2; tentatively, D is TRBD1 (7 bases). The CDR3 runs 15 residues. Deletions cut 5 bases from V and 5 bases from J, with 15 bases between. The V gene's germline CDR1 is LNHNV and CDR2 YYDKDF (reference sequence). CDR3 residues: CATSLGAGGTGELFF. The CDR3 DNA reads as TGTGCCACCAGCCTTGGGGCAGGGGGGACCGGGGAGCTGTTTTTT.

This clone was seen more than once but under ten times. This chain connects TRBV18 to TRBJ2-1; perhaps TRBD2 as D (6 bases). The CDR3 loop spans 15 amino acids. Trimming stripped 3 bases from V and 7 bases from J, with 16 bases between. Germline CDR1 reads KGHSH; CDR2 reads LQKENI. CDR3 DNA sequence: TGTGCCAGCTCACCGGGCGGATCCGGGGGAAATGAGCAGTTCTTC. Amino acid sequence: CASSPGGSGGNEQFF.

The chain joins TRBV5-4 to TRBJ2-7; 8 nucleotides match TRBD1. CDR3 length: 14 residues. V lost 3 bases to trimming and J lost 5 bases; unmatched junction nucleotides: 7. The germline gives CDR1 SGHNT, CDR2 YYREEE (reference sequence). The CDR3 DNA follows: TGTGCCAGCAGCTGGACAGGGTTTCGGGACGAGCAGTACTTC. Protein: CASSWTGFRDEQYF.

The chain is built from TRBV6-5 and TRBJ2-7; possibly TRBD1 or TRBD2 for D (6 bases each). Germline loops: CDR1 MNHEY, CDR2 SVGAGI. The CDR3 runs to 14 residues. Trimming removed 2 bases at V and 6 bases at J, with 14 bases between. For the CDR3, the DNA is TGTGCCAGCAGTTACCTACAGGGAGGTAGCGAGCAGTACTTC. This gives the protein CASSYLQGGSEQYF.

This clone showed up just a few times. This chain connects TRBV7-9 to TRBJ1-1; D remains ambiguous. The CDR3 consists of 13 residues. CDR1 is SEHNR and CDR2 is FQNEAQ in the germline V gene (reference sequence). The V end lost 1 base, the J end lost 0 bases, and 3 bases lay between the germline ends. CDR3 sequence reads: CASSLDLNTEAFF. CDR3 nucleotide sequence: TGTGCCAGCAGCTTAGATCTGAACACTGAAGCTTTCTTT.

This clone appeared a single time. The J gene is TRBJ2-1, the V gene TRBV13; 12 bases agree with TRBD1. CDR1 and CDR2 (germline): PRHDT, FYEKMQ (reference sequence). CDR3 size: 16 residues. V lost 5 bases to trimming and J lost 6 bases; unmatched junction nucleotides: 8. The CDR3 loop reads CASSLLGTGGTNEQFF. The CDR3, as DNA: TGTGCCAGCAGCCTCCTCGGGACAGGGGGCACCAATGAGCAGTTCTTC.

This clone appeared once. V and J are TRBV9 and TRBJ2-5, with D hard to call. The CDR3 extends over 13 amino acids. Trimming removed 3 bases at V and 1 base at J, with 7 bases between. In germline, CDR1 is SGDLS, CDR2 YYNGEE. In DNA, the CDR3 is TGTGCCAGCAGCGGTTCTGTCCAAGAGACCCAGTACTTC. Protein product: CASSGSVQETQYF.

The sample holds one count of this clone. The chain combines TRBV11-2 with TRBJ2-7; the match to TRBD2 covers 11 bases. V was clipped by 5 bases and J by 11 bases; unmatched bases: 8. The CDR3 has 13 residues. From germline, CDR1 is SGHAT and CDR2 FQNNGV. The CDR3 DNA follows: TGTGCCAGCAGCCCCGAGGGACTAGCGGAAAAGTACTTC. Amino acid sequence: CASSPEGLAEKYF.

The chain has TRBV6-4 and TRBJ1-5; D is perhaps TRBD1 (5 bases). The CDR3 extends over 14 amino acids. Per the germline V gene, CDR1 is MRHNA and CDR2 is SNTAGT. V lost 3 bases, J lost 2 bases, and 8 bases lay in between. CDR3 residues: CASSELGGNQPQHF. The CDR3 DNA reads as TGTGCCAGCAGTGAATTGGGGGGCAATCAGCCCCAGCATTTT.